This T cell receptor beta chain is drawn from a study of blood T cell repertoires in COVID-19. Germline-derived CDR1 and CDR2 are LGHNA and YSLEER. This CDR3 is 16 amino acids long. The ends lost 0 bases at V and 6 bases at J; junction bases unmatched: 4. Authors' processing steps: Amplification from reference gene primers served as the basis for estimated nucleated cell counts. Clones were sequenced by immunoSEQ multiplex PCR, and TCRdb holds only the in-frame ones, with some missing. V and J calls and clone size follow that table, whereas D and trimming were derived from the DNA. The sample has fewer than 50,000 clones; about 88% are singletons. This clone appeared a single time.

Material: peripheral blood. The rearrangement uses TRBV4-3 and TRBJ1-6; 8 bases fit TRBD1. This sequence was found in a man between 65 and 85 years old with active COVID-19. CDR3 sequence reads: CASSQEQQGGNSPLHF. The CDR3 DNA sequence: TGCGCCAGCAGCCAAGAACAACAGGGGGGTAATTCACCCCTCCACTTT.